The 9 T cell receptor beta chains below were found in one sample sequenced in a study of beta chain features in type 1 diabetes (dated by TCRdb to between 2018 and 2020). To prepare the library, the immunoSEQ multiplex PCR assay was applied. All of the isolated RNA was reverse transcribed with the High Capacity cDNA Reverse Transcription Kit, so expressed TCRB transcripts were sequenced. Entries here come from immuneACCESS through TCRdb and include only in-frame sequences with V and J called. Some clones fail to appear in such tables; in the studies checked, an unresolved V gene covers under half of the shortfall, and the cause of the remainder is unknown. This sample is represented by about 360,000 clones; over 9.5% of them were singletons. The ten top clones hold 0.017% of the sample. The sequencing input was naive CD4+ T cells from blood. What the cell subset or site label conveys for this sample: true naive CD4+ T cells. The receptors were gathered from a man younger than 30 in good health.

The chain combines TRBV2 with TRBJ1-1, with 8 bases that match TRBD1. The germline V gene has CDR1 SNHLY and CDR2 FYNNEI. This CDR3 has 13 amino acids. V was clipped by 5 bases and J by 5 bases; unmatched bases: 4. The CDR3 region has the DNA TGTGCCAGCAGTACAGGGGGATTGACTGAAGCTTTCTTT. Translation: CASSTGGLTEAFF.

V and J are TRBV29-1 and TRBJ1-3; D call uncertain. The germline V and J ends were trimmed by 3 bases and 1 base, with 7 bases remaining between them. CDR3 length: 13 amino acids. The germline gives CDR1 SQVTM, CDR2 ANQGSEA. CDR3 sequence (DNA): TGCAGCGTTGACGCGGATTCTGGAAACACCATATATTTT. Its protein is CSVDADSGNTIYF.

CDR3 sequence reads: CASSLAGGRQYF. Written as DNA, the CDR3 is TGTGCCAGCAGCTTAGCGGGGGGACGGCAGTACTTC. V gene TRBV7-9 combines with J gene TRBJ2-5; possibly TRBD2 for D (6 bases). This CDR3 is 12 amino acids long. CDR1 and CDR2 from the germline V gene are SEHNR and FQNEAQ (reference sequence). Deletions cut 0 bases from V and 11 bases from J, with 10 bases between.

The rearrangement links TRBV4-3 to TRBJ1-2; D uncertain. The CDR3 consists of 15 residues. V lost 0 bases to trimming and J lost 0 bases, with 8 bases between them. Germline V gene lookup returns CDR1 LGHNA and CDR2 YSLEER. As DNA, the CDR3 is TGCGCCAGCAGCCAAGATCTGGGAGCTAACTATGGCTACACCTTC. Residues: CASSQDLGANYGYTF.

The chain has TRBV7-2 and TRBJ1-2, with D tentatively TRBD1 (6 bases). V lost 5 bases and J lost 2, with 9 bases in between. This CDR3 is built from 13 residues. Germline CDR1 SGHTA, CDR2 FQGNSA. The CDR3, as DNA: TGTGCCAGCAGCATGGGACAAAACTATGGCTACACCTTC. Amino acid sequence: CASSMGQNYGYTF.

In its sample, this clone was seen once. The chain is built from TRBV7-3 and TRBJ2-7; D possibly corresponds to TRBD2 (6 bases). Germline V gene lookup returns CDR1 SGHTA and CDR2 FQGTGA. The length of the CDR3 is 13 residues. V was shortened by 4 bases and J by 0 bases, with 7 bases between the two germline ends. This CDR3 reads CASSSGGSYEQYF. DNA for the CDR3: TGTGCCAGCAGCTCCGGGGGCTCCTACGAGCAGTACTTC.

This clone was observed a few times. The chain uses TRBV7-9 and TRBJ2-1; D is possibly TRBD2 (6 bases). The CDR3 covers 12 residues. CDR1 is SEHNR and CDR2 is FQNEAQ in the germline V gene (reference sequence). Trimming took 5 bases from V and 4 from J, leaving 6 bases between them. In nucleotides, the CDR3 is TGTGCCAGCAGCCGGGAGTACAATGAGCAGTTCTTC. This sequence encodes CASSREYNEQFF.

This clone was found a few times. The J gene is TRBJ2-7, the V gene TRBV29-1; D might be TRBD2 (6 bases). The CDR3 is made up of 14 amino acids. The germline gives CDR1 SQVTM, CDR2 ANQGSEA. Trimming removed 4 bases at V and 7 bases at J, with 20 bases between. The CDR3 DNA is TGCAGCGTTGTGGCAGGGAGGAGCAGGTGGGAGCAGTACTTC. This translates into CSVVAGRSRWEQYF.

As for this clone: At the DNA level, this CDR3 is encoded by other sequences in the same sample as well. The chain couples TRBV28 to TRBJ1-5; D is unclear. CDR1 is MDHEN and CDR2 is SYDVKM in the germline V gene. This CDR3 has 9 residues. The CDR3, as DNA: TGTGCTTCGAATCAGCCCCAGCATTTT. Its translation: CASNQPQHF.